This TCR beta chain comes out of a study of blood T cells in healthy people across ages. Together with a sample-barcoded 5' primer, a J-beta primer mix was included in a second PCR lasting about 6 to 11 cycles. TCRdb processed the 5' RACE reads anew with MiXCR; each CDR3 protein has one entry. The sample comprises about 1.7 million distinct CDR3 sequences, 28% of which are singletons, and 7.7% rests with the top ten. The CDR3 length is 17 residues. V lost 7 bases and J lost 4; bases outside the gene matches: 16. Germline V gives CDR1 MDHEN, CDR2 SYDVKM. Whole-study findings and limits: The donors' CMV status was not determined, possibly confounding changes in expanded clonotypes. A greater number of naive CD4+ cells and higher diversity distinguished long-lived donors from aged donors.

Note on this clonotype: What it binds is unknown.

PBMCs were isolated at a quantity of at least 6 million per sample. What was sequenced was blood. This rearrangement joins TRBV28 to TRBJ2-3, with 8 bases aligning to TRBD1. The receptor's source is a woman younger than 45 in good health. The CDR3, as DNA: TGTGCCAGCATCCCCGCCCGGGGACAGGAGGGCCCAGATACGCAGTATTTT. Translating it yields CASIPARGQEGPDTQYF.